This TCR beta chain was found in a study of T cell changes during pregnancy in multiple sclerosis. V was cut by 4 bases and J by 8 bases, with 20 bases left in between. The CDR3 sequence is 15 residues long. CDR1 and CDR2 from the germline V gene are MNHEY and SMNVEV (reference sequence). Measured with immunoSEQ multiplex PCR; TCRdb has only the in-frame clones, and not every one. Among 55,000 to 70,000 clones, 90% were seen once, and the ten largest hold under 2.5%. The V gene is TRBV27, the J gene TRBJ1-1; D is possibly TRBD1 (6 bases). Sequencing was performed on peripheral blood, taken in the first trimester of pregnancy. This clonotype was sampled from a female donor in good health, enrolled as a control in a pregnancy study. As DNA, the CDR3 is TGTGCCAGCAGTTGGGTGAGACAGGCACCTCAAGAAGCTTTCTTT. Translation: CASSWVRQAPQEAFF.